This T cell receptor (beta chain) was sequenced for a study of T-cell reconstitution after alpha-beta-depleted transplantation in children. Study-wide points: In some patients, recipient T cells and intrathymic progenitors surviving conditioning explained high day-60 diversity. By one year post-transplant, T-cell counts and diversity largely arose from T cells that were newly produced. Reportedly, roughly two months post-transplant, alpha-beta T cells arose from several hundred expanded graft clones.

This CDR3 is built from 15 residues. The V and J ends lost 2 bases and 4 bases respectively, with 15 bases between them. The germline gives CDR1 MNHEY, CDR2 SVGEGT. With respect to this clonotype: Its matching antigen is unknown. A read error may be the cause here, since a much bigger clone is one base away.

The authors prepared the TCRbeta library with unique molecular identifiers. TCRdb re-analysed the PCR reads in MiXCR, keeping a single row per CDR3 protein. This sample has 250,000 to 300,000 distinct CDR3 sequences, with 10% found just once. The receptor was isolated from a boy under three years old with acute myeloid leukemia, due to receive a stem cell transplant. The sample consisted of PBMCs, taken before TCRalphabeta/CD19-depleted stem cell transplant. This chain connects TRBV6-2 or TRBV6-3 to TRBJ2-7; the D gene is possibly TRBD2 (6 bases). The CDR3 is CASSYELSGVYEQYF. The CDR3 nucleotides are TGTGCCAGCAGTTACGAGCTATCGGGAGTGTACGAGCAGTACTTC.